Sequencing of this TCR beta chain was carried out in a study of post-analysis software for immune sequencing data. Study details: Both relapsing-remitting and secondary progressive multiple sclerosis featured among the disease courses, as did progressive-relapsing multiple sclerosis.

Trimming cost V 2 bases and J 3 bases, with 15 bases left between them. In germline, CDR1 is MNHEY, CDR2 SVGEGT. The CDR3 runs 16 residues. TCR beta cDNA libraries had unique molecular identifiers. Around 500,000 cDNA molecules came from roughly 1 to 10 million T cells. Using its own MiXCR run on the PCR reads, TCRdb lists one record per CDR3 protein. The data show about 770,000 distinct CDR3 sequences, about 45% seen once. There are a few counts of this clonotype. Its target is unknown. General study points: Samples from one preparation batch, clustered by F measure, grouped strongly together. There were a few TRBV segments more frequent in patients than controls, and TRBV5-6, TRBV5-1 and TRBV20-1 were among them.

The sequencing sample was made of blood. This clonotype originated in a girl between 5 and 17 years old with multiple sclerosis. The chain recombines TRBV6-2 or TRBV6-3 with TRBJ2-3; tentatively, D is TRBD2 (7 bases). Written as DNA, the CDR3 is TGTGCCAGCAGTTACGAGCCCGGGGGGCGGACAGATACGCAGTATTTT. Residues: CASSYEPGGRTDTQYF.